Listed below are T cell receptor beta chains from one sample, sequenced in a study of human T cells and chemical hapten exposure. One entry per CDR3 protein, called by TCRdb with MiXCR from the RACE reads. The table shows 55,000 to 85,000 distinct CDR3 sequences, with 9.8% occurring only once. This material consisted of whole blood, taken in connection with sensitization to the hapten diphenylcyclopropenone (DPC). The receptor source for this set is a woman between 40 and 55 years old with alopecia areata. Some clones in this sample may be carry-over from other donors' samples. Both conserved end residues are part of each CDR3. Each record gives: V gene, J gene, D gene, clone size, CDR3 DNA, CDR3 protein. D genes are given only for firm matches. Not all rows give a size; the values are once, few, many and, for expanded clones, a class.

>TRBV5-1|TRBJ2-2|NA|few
TGCGCCAGCAGCTTCCGACCTCCAACATTAGCGGTGGGCCGGGGGACCGGGGAGCTGTTTTTT
CASSFRPPTLAVGRGTGELFF
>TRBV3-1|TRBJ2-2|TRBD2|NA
TGTGCCAGCAGCCAAGAAGGTTACCAGCGGGGGGGCCGCGCCGGGGAGCTGTTTTTT
CASSQEGYQRGGRAGELFF
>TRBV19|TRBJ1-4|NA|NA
TGTGCCAGTAGTATCGGGATACCAACTAATGAAAAACTGTTTTTT
CASSIGIPTNEKLFF
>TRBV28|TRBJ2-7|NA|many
TGTGCCAGCAGTACCGCGAGCTTCCCCTACGAGCAGTACTTC
CASSTASFPYEQYF
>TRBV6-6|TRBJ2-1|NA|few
TGTGCCAGCAGTTTGGACCGGAGCTCCTACAATGAGCAGTTCTTC
CASSLDRSSYNEQFF
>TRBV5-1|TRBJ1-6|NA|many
TGCGCCAGCAGCCCTAGGACGGATTTGAGTTCACCCCTCCACTTT
CASSPRTDLSSPLHF
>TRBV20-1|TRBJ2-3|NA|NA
TGCAGTGGGGGTCGTACAGATACGCAGTATTTT
CSGGRTDTQYF
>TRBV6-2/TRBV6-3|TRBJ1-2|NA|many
TGTGCCAGCAGCCGAGGGGACACCTCCTATGGCTACACCTTC
CASSRGDTSYGYTF
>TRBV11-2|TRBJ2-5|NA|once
TGTGCCAGCAGCTTCCCGGCTAGGGTGCAAGAGACCCAGTACTTC
CASSFPARVQETQYF
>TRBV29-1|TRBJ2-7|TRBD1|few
TGCAGCGTTCTGACAGGGGGCATGTACGAGCAGTACTTC
CSVLTGGMYEQYF
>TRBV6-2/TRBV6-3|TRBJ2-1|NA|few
TGTGCCAGCAGTTCCCCCCCTAGGGGTGATGAGCAGTTCTTC
CASSSPPRGDEQFF
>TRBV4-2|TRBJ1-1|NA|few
TGTGCCAGCAGCCAAGAGGGTGAAGCTTTCTTT
CASSQEGEAFF
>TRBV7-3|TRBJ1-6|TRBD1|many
TGTGCCAGCAGCTTATATGACAGGGTCGATTCACCCCTCCACTTT
CASSLYDRVDSPLHF
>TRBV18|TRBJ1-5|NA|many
TGTGCCAGCTCACAGGGTCAGGATCAGCCCCAGCATTTT
CASSQGQDQPQHF
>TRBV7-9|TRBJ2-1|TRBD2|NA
TGTGCCAGCACGAGTCTAGGAGGACTAGCGGGGGGTTACAATGAGCAGTTCTTC
CASTSLGGLAGGYNEQFF
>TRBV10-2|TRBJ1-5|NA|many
TGCGCCAGCAGACCAGCCACAGGGTATCAGCCCCAGCATTTT
CASRPATGYQPQHF
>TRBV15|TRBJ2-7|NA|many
TGTGCCACCAGCAGAGATCAGGGGCAATACGAGCAGTACTTC
CATSRDQGQYEQYF
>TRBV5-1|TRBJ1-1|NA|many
TGCGCCAGCAGCTTGGGCCCCAAAGCTTTCTTT
CASSLGPKAFF
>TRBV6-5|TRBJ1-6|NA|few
TGTGCCAGCAGCCCAACAGGTGTTTCACCCCTCCACTTT
CASSPTGVSPLHF
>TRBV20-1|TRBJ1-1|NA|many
TGCAGTGCTGAGGGGGGGGAAGATGACACTGAAGCTTTCTTT
CSAEGGEDDTEAFF
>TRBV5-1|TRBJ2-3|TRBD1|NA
TGCGCCAGCACTCCGGGACAGGAGACAGATACGCAGTATTTT
CASTPGQETDTQYF
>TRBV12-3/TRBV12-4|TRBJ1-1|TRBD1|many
TGTGCCAGCAGTTTGGGACAGGGGGCTATGAACACTGAAGCTTTCTTT
CASSLGQGAMNTEAFF
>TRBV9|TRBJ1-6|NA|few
TGTGCCAGCAGCCCAACAGATAATTCACCCCTCCACTTT
CASSPTDNSPLHF
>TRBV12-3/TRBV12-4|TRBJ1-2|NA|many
TGTGCCAGCAGAGGGTGGGACACCTATGGCTACACCTTC
CASRGWDTYGYTF
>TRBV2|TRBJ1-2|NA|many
TGTGCCAGCAGTGACCTGACCTTC
CASSDLTF
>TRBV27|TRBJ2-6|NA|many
TGTGCCAGCACCCTCATACATTCTGATGGTTCTGGGGCCAACGTCCTGACTTTC
CASTLIHSDGSGANVLTF
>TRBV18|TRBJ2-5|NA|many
TGTGCCAGCTCCCCCGACAAAGGGGGAAGGGAGACCCAGTACTTC
CASSPDKGGRETQYF
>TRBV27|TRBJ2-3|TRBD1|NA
TGTGCCAGCAGTCATCGGGACAGGCGCACAGATACGCAGTATTTT
CASSHRDRRTDTQYF
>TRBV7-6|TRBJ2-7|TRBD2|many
TGTGCCAGCAGCTCCAGAGCGGGGCCCTACGAGCAGTACTTC
CASSSRAGPYEQYF
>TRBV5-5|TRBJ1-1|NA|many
TGTGCCAGCAGCTTGGTTTCGGACACTGAAGCTTTCTTT
CASSLVSDTEAFF
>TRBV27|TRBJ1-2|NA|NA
TGTGCCAGCAGTTTTAATGCTCAGGACGGCTACACCTTC
CASSFNAQDGYTF
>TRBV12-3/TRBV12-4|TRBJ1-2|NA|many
TGTGCCAGCAGTTTGCCATCTCAGGGCGACTATGGCTACACCTTC
CASSLPSQGDYGYTF
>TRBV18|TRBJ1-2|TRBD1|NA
TGTGCCAGCCTCCCGGACAGGCTTAACTATGGCTACACCTTC
CASLPDRLNYGYTF
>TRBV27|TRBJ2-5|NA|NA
TGTGCCAGCAGTCCCCAGGGGTTACTGGAGACCCAGTACTTC
CASSPQGLLETQYF
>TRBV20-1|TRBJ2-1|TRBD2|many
TGCAGTGCTTCCGCGGGACTAGCGGGGGTCCCCTCCTACAATGAGCAGTTCTTC
CSASAGLAGVPSYNEQFF
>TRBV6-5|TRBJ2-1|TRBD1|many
TGTGCCAGCAGTCAGGGACAGGGCTCCTACAATGAGCAGTTCTTC
CASSQGQGSYNEQFF
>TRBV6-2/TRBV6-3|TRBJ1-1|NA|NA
TGTGCCAGCAGTTTGAAGACGGCGAACACTGAAGCTTTCTTT
CASSLKTANTEAFF